One sample yielded the 10 T cell receptor beta chains listed below, sequenced in a study of CD8+ T cells in alopecia areata. It was cDNA, reverse transcribed from extracted RNA, that served as the sequencing template. TCRdb's copy holds only in-frame clones and misses some; the assay was immunoSEQ multiplex PCR. This table holds about 190,000 clones, 59% found once. This material consisted of CD4+ T cells sorted from blood, taken at week 0. Every receptor here comes from a human donor with alopecia areata.

This clone turned up a few times. The rearrangement uses TRBV29-1 and TRBJ2-5; TRBD2 might be the D (5 bases). Trimming cost V 1 base and J 2 bases, with 11 bases left between them. Per the germline V gene, CDR1 is SQVTM and CDR2 is ANQGSEA. This CDR3 spans 14 amino acids. The CDR3 is CSVEGGPGQETQYF. The DNA of the CDR3 is TGCAGCGTTGAAGGAGGGCCTGGGCAAGAGACCCAGTACTTC.

This clone has more than one count but fewer than ten. V gene TRBV7-8 combines with J gene TRBJ2-7, with TRBD1 matching over 10 bases. The germline V gene encodes CDR1 SGHVS and CDR2 FQNEAQ. V trimming: 5 bases; J trimming: 6 bases; junction bases outside the gene matches: 7. This CDR3 spans 14 amino acids. The CDR3: CASSEFDRGLEQYF. The DNA for the CDR3 is TGTGCCAGCAGCGAATTTGACAGGGGGCTCGAGCAGTACTTC. Full variable domain (missing parts from reference TRBV7-8 and TRBJ2-7): GAGVSQSPRYKVAKRGQDVALRCDPISGHVSLFWYQQALGQGPEFLTYFQNEAQLDKSGLPSDRFFAERPEGSVSTLKIQRTQQEDSAVYLCASSEFDRGLEQYFGPGTRLTVT.

The chain is built from TRBV4-1 and TRBJ2-6, with TRBD1 as a possible D gene (6 bases). Deletions cut 3 bases from V and 1 base from J, with 16 bases between. The CDR3 runs 18 residues. Per the germline V gene, CDR1 is MGHRA and CDR2 is YSYEKL. CDR3 loop: CASSQDNRAPSGANVLTF. The CDR3 nucleotides are TGCGCCAGCAGCCAGGACAACAGGGCACCTTCTGGGGCCAACGTCCTGACTTTC.

The V gene is TRBV2, the J gene TRBJ1-5; D unclear. This CDR3 region has 16 residues. V lost 1 base, J lost 4 bases, and 14 bases lay in between. Germline CDR1 reads SNHLY; CDR2 reads FYNNEI. CDR3 DNA sequence: TGTGCCAGCAGTGAAGGAAATAGCCGGGTGAATCAGCCCCAGCATTTT. Encoded protein: CASSEGNSRVNQPQHF.

This chain connects TRBV11-2 to TRBJ2-6; 9 bases are shared with TRBD1. This CDR3 has 17 residues. The V gene's germline CDR1 is SGHAT and CDR2 FQNNGV. V shed 5 bases, J shed 4 bases, and the junction held 9 bases outside the gene matches. The chain's CDR3 is CASSPRGQGPGANVLTF. As DNA, the CDR3 is TGTGCCAGCAGCCCTAGGGGACAGGGTCCCGGGGCCAACGTCCTGACTTTC.

This clone has more than one count but fewer than ten. Other DNA sequences in the sample encode the same CDR3. V and J are TRBV7-9 and TRBJ1-1; D remains unclear. The CDR3 is made up of 13 amino acids. Trimming removed 5 bases from V and 2 bases from J, with 9 bases in between. Germline-derived CDR1 and CDR2 are SEHNR and FQNEAQ (reference sequence). The CDR3 is CASSPPPNTEAFF. The CDR3, as DNA: TGTGCCAGCAGCCCGCCCCCCAACACTGAAGCTTTCTTT.

The table lists this clone with a few counts. The chain recombines TRBV5-1 with TRBJ2-6; no clear D gene. The CDR3 loop spans 15 amino acids. Germline V lookup: CDR1 SGHRS, CDR2 YFSETQ. Trimming took 4 bases from V and 0 from J, leaving 8 bases between them. This CDR3 reads CASSKDSSGANVLTF. CDR3 nucleotides: TGCGCCAGCAGCAAGGATAGCTCTGGGGCCAACGTCCTGACTTTC.

The table lists this clone with a few counts. The rearrangement uses TRBV2 and TRBJ2-6, with unresolved D. V was shortened by 0 bases and J by 2 bases, with 5 bases between the two germline ends. Germline CDR1 SNHLY, CDR2 FYNNEI. The CDR3 runs to 15 residues. The CDR3 nucleotides read TGTGCCAGCAGTGAAGCGAACACTGGGGCCAACGTCCTGACTTTC. This codes for CASSEANTGANVLTF.

This sequence joins TRBV19 and TRBJ2-7; possibly TRBD1 or TRBD2 for D (5 bases each). The CDR3 has 11 residues. The ends were cut back, 9 bases at V and 2 bases at J, with 8 bases in the middle. Per germline, CDR1 LNHDA and CDR2 SQIVND (reference sequence). The DNA of the CDR3 is TGTGCCAGCGGGACCGCCTACGAGCAGTACTTC. Amino acid sequence: CASGTAYEQYF.

This clone was seen a handful of times. This chain connects TRBV19 to TRBJ1-5; TRBD1 might be the D (6 bases). Germline values: CDR1 LNHDA, CDR2 SQIVND (reference sequence). With 5 bases removed from V and 3 bases from J, the gap between germline ends came to 11 bases. This CDR3 spans 14 amino acids. CDR3 in DNA: TGTGCCAGTAGTCTCCGACAGGACAATCAGCCCCAGCATTTT. Protein product: CASSLRQDNQPQHF.